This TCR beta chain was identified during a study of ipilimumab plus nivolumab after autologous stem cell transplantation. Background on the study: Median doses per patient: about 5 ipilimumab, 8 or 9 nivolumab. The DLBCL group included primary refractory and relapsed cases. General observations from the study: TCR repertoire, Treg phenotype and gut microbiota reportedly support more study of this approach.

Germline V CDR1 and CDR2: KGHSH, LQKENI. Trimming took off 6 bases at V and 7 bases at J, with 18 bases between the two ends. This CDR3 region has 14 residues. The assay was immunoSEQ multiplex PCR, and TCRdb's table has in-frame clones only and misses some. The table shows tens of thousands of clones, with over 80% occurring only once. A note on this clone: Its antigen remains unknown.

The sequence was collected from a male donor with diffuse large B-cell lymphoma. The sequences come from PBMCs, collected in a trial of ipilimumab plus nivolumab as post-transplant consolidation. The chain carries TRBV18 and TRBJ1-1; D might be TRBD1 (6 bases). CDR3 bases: TGTGCCAGCTCCCTTTACGAGAAGGACAGTGAAGCTTTCTTT. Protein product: CASSLYEKDSEAFF.